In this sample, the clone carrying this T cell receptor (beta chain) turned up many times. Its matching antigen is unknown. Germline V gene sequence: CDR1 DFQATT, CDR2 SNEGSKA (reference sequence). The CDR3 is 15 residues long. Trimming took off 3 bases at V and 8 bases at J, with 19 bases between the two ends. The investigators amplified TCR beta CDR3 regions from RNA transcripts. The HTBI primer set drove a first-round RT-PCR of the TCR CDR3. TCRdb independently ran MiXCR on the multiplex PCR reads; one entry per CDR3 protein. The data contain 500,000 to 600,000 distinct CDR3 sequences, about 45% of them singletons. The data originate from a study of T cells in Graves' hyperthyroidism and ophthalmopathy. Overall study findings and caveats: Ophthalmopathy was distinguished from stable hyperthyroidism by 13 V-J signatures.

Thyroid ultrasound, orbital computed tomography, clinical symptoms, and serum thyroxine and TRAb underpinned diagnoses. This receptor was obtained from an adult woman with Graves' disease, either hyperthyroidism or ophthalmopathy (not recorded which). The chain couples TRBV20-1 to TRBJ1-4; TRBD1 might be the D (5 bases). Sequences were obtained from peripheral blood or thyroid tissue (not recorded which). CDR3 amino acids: CSARFPQANREKLFF. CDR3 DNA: TGCAGTGCTAGGTTCCCACAGGCGAATCGCGAAAAACTGTTTTTT.